The source of this T cell receptor (beta chain) is a study of blood T cell repertoires in COVID-19. The CDR3 is 14 amino acids. The V segment lost 6 bases and the J segment 9 bases; nucleotides outside the gene matches: 11. CDR1 is SGHTA, CDR2 FQGNSA, per germline. Libraries were prepared by immunoSEQ multiplex PCR; TCRdb keeps only in-frame clonotypes and omits some of them. The table lists about 240,000 clones, 80% to 85% of them singletons. The chain uses TRBV7-2 and TRBJ2-1; 7 nucleotides align to TRBD2. The TCR sequence derives from a woman older than 75 with COVID-19, enrolled during active disease. Sequencing was done on a sample of peripheral blood. CDR3 in amino acids: CASRGGRSSGEQFF. In nucleotides, the CDR3 is TGTGCCAGCAGGGGGGGGAGGTCCTCTGGTGAGCAGTTCTTC. Based on the CDR3 plus reference TRBV7-2 and TRBJ2-1, the full variable domain is GAGVSQSPSNKVTEKGKDVELRCDPISGHTALYWYRQSLGQGLEFLIYFQGNSAPDKSGLPSDRFSAERTGGSVSTLTIQRTQQEDSAVYLCASRGGRSSGEQFFGPGTRLTVL.